Sequencing of this TCR beta chain was carried out in a study of blood T cells in healthy people across ages. V was pared by 5 bases and J by 1 base, with 14 bases of the junction left unmatched. CDR3 length: 17 residues. Germline V gives CDR1 MNHEY, CDR2 SVGEGT. Through a sample-barcoded 5' primer and a J-beta primer mix, a second PCR was run for roughly 7 to 11 cycles. A single record per CDR3 protein comes from TCRdb applying MiXCR to the 5' RACE reads. The repertoire consists of over a million distinct CDR3 sequences, with approximately 39% occurring once and the leading ten covering less than 5%. This clonotype was detected a few times.

The receptor was derived from a woman aged 18-30 years in good health. Source material: blood. This sequence joins TRBV6-2 or TRBV6-3 and TRBJ2-7; 7 positions match TRBD1. The CDR3 sequence: CASSMIPGTAPSYEQYF. The CDR3 DNA reads as TGTGCCAGCAGTATGATCCCCGGGACAGCTCCTTCCTACGAGCAGTACTTC.